These 20 T cell receptor beta chains originate from one sample sequenced in a study of OX40 agonist ivuxolimab in advanced cancers. Measured with immunoSEQ multiplex PCR; TCRdb has only the in-frame clones, and not every one. In the table there are more than 75,000 clones, roughly four fifths of which are singletons. The material sequenced was CD4+ or CD8+ T cells sorted from blood, taken in a trial of the OX40 agonist ivuxolimab. These receptors all come from an adult with an advanced solid tumor such as melanoma, head and neck, liver or kidney cancer.

The genes are TRBV7-7 and TRBJ2-7; TRBD1 matches at 11 bases. CDR1 is SSHAT, CDR2 FNYEAQ, per germline (reference sequence). The CDR3 loop spans 15 amino acids. With V trimmed by 5 bases and J by 3 bases, 6 bases remained unmatched. The DNA for the CDR3 is TGTGCCAGCAGCCCCGGGACAGGGGGAAGCTACGAGCAGTACTTC. This codes for CASSPGTGGSYEQYF. Supplemented by reference TRBV7-7 and TRBJ2-7, the full variable domain reads GAGVSQSPRYKVTKRGQDVTLRCDPISSHATLYWYQQALGQGPEFLTYFNYEAQPDKSGLPSDRFSAERPEGSISTLTIQRTEQRDSAMYRCASSPGTGGSYEQYFGPGTRLTVT.

The chain is built from TRBV4-1 and TRBJ2-7, with 10 bases lining up with TRBD2. The germline V gene encodes CDR1 MGHRA and CDR2 YSYEKL. The V gene end was trimmed by 1 base and the J gene end by 3 bases; junction bases not matched to a gene: 12. CDR3 length: 18 residues. This CDR3 reads CASSQVEFMASGSYEQYF. The CDR3 nucleotides read TGCGCCAGCAGCCAAGTTGAGTTTATGGCTAGCGGGAGCTACGAGCAGTACTTC.

This chain uses TRBV27 with TRBJ2-1; 9 nucleotides line up with TRBD2. The ends lost 4 bases at V and 3 bases at J; junction bases unmatched: 4. The germline V gene encodes CDR1 MNHEY and CDR2 SMNVEV (reference sequence). The CDR3 runs 15 residues. The CDR3 protein is CASSSSGTDYNEQFF. The CDR3 DNA follows: TGTGCCAGCAGTTCTAGCGGGACGGACTACAATGAGCAGTTCTTC.

The chain has TRBV14 and TRBJ2-7, with D unclear. Germline V gene data show CDR1 as SGHDN and CDR2 as FVKESK. This CDR3 comprises 12 residues. Trimming shortened V by 1 base and J by 4 bases, and 5 bases separated the two germline ends. The CDR3 coding sequence is TGTGCCAGCAGCCAAGTAGGTTACGAGCAGTACTTC. Translating gives CASSQVGYEQYF.

This clone has just one count. The gene calls are TRBV6-5 and TRBJ2-5; D assignment may be TRBD1 or TRBD2 (6 bases each). The germline gives CDR1 MNHEY, CDR2 SVGAGI. There are 13 residues in the CDR3. The V and J ends lost 6 bases and 4 bases respectively, with 12 bases between them. CDR3 bases: TGTGCCAGCAGAGTGGGGGGCGCAGAGACCCAGTACTTC. Its protein product is CASRVGGAETQYF.

V is TRBV6-4 and J is TRBJ2-1, with 9 bases fitting TRBD1. Germline V gene lookup returns CDR1 MRHNA and CDR2 SNTAGT. V dropped 6 bases and J dropped 3; count of bases not matched to a gene: 6. The CDR3 sequence is 15 residues long. The CDR3 reads CASSQGQGDYNEQFF. CDR3 sequence (DNA): TGTGCCAGCAGCCAGGGACAGGGCGACTACAATGAGCAGTTCTTC.

V gene TRBV6-6 combines with J gene TRBJ2-3; D uncertain. The length of the CDR3 is 14 residues. Germline V gene sequence: CDR1 MNHNY, CDR2 SVGAGI (reference sequence). Trimming removed 6 bases from V and 0 bases from J, with 10 bases in between. CDR3: CASSPRASTDTQYF. The CDR3 DNA reads TGTGCCAGCAGCCCCCGGGCTAGCACAGATACGCAGTATTTT.

The chain joins TRBV5-6 to TRBJ2-2; unclear D gene. The CDR3 totals 14 residues. Trimming took off 5 bases at V and 4 bases at J, with 12 bases between the two ends. The germline V gene has CDR1 SGHDT and CDR2 YYEEEE. Here the CDR3 reads CASRMGSTTGELFF. The DNA for the CDR3 is TGTGCCAGCAGGATGGGGTCGACCACCGGGGAGCTGTTTTTT.

The chain is built from TRBV5-4 and TRBJ2-1, with D maybe TRBD2 (6 bases). The germline V and J ends were trimmed by 3 bases and 4 bases, with 11 bases remaining between them. The CDR3 consists of 14 residues. The germline V gene has CDR1 SGHNT and CDR2 YYREEE (reference sequence). The DNA for the CDR3 is TGTGCCAGCAGCTCGGGCGGGACGTACAATGAGCAGTTCTTC. It encodes CASSSGGTYNEQFF.

The V and J genes are TRBV7-2 and TRBJ2-5, with D unclear. CDR3 length equals 11 residues. The V end was cut by 8 bases, the J end by 5 bases, with 9 bases between. Germline CDR1 reads SGHTA; CDR2 reads FQGNSA. CDR3 DNA sequence: TGTGCCAGCTCGCGAGGTGAGACCCAGTACTTC. Amino acids: CASSRGETQYF.

This rearrangement joins TRBV30 to TRBJ1-2; TRBD1 matches at 8 bases. The V and J ends lost 4 bases and 6 bases, in that order; junction bases with no gene match: 7. The CDR3 has 13 residues. Germline V gene sequence: CDR1 GTSNPN, CDR2 SVGIG (reference sequence). CDR3 amino acids: CAWIPDRGHGYTF. The CDR3, as DNA: TGTGCCTGGATCCCAGACAGGGGCCATGGCTACACCTTC.

This clone was found once. This chain links TRBV4-2 with TRBJ2-2; 12 bases map to TRBD2. The CDR3 extends over 17 amino acids. The V segment lost 3 bases and the J segment 3 bases; nucleotides outside the gene matches: 5. CDR1 and CDR2 (germline): LGHNA, YNFKEQ. The CDR3 DNA reads TGTGCCAGCAGCCATGCTAGCGGGGGGGCGGACACCGGGGAGCTGTTTTTT. Translating gives CASSHASGGADTGELFF.

Points on this clone: Other DNA sequences in this specimen translate into the identical CDR3. The V and J genes are TRBV27 and TRBJ1-1; D possibly corresponds to TRBD1 (5 bases). Per germline, CDR1 MNHEY and CDR2 SMNVEV (reference sequence). Trimming cost V 7 bases and J 4 bases, with 13 bases left between them. CDR3 length: 13 amino acids. The CDR3 loop is CASKGQGGTEAFF. In nucleotides, the CDR3 is TGTGCCAGCAAAGGGCAGGGTGGCACTGAAGCTTTCTTT.

This chain uses TRBV4-3 with TRBJ1-6, with 7 bases aligning to TRBD1. V dropped 3 bases and J dropped 0; count of bases not matched to a gene: 2. From germline, CDR1 is LGHNA and CDR2 YSLEER. The CDR3 sequence is 16 residues long. The CDR3 loop reads CASSQGQHSYNSPLHF. The CDR3, as DNA: TGCGCCAGCAGCCAGGGACAGCACTCCTATAATTCACCCCTCCACTTT.

The gene calls are TRBV5-1 and TRBJ2-1, with D perhaps TRBD1 or TRBD2 (6 bases each). CDR1 SGHRS and CDR2 YFSETQ come from the germline V gene. V lost 0 bases to trimming and J lost 0 bases, with 13 bases between them. CDR3 length: 17 amino acids. In DNA, the CDR3 is TGCGCCAGCAGCTTGGAGGGGGGACTTAGCTCCTACAATGAGCAGTTCTTC. Amino acids: CASSLEGGLSSYNEQFF. Based on the CDR3 plus reference TRBV5-1 and TRBJ2-1, the full variable domain is KAGVTQTPRYLIKTRGQQVTLSCSPISGHRSVSWYQQTPGQGLQFLFEYFSETQRNKGNFPGRFSGRQFSNSRSEMNVSTLELGDSALYLCASSLEGGLSSYNEQFFGPGTRLTVL.

This chain uses TRBV9 with TRBJ1-5; tentatively, D is TRBD1 (6 bases). CDR1 is SGDLS and CDR2 is YYNGEE in the germline V gene. The CDR3 spans 15 residues. V lost 1 base and J 4 bases, leaving 12 bases between the germline ends. The CDR3 DNA follows: TGTGCCAGCAGCGTAAGGGCAGGGGTTAATCAGCCCCAGCATTTT. Translation: CASSVRAGVNQPQHF.

J is TRBJ1-4 and V is TRBV2; D perhaps matches TRBD1 (5 bases). Deletions cut 4 bases from V and 8 bases from J, with 11 bases between. CDR1 SNHLY and CDR2 FYNNEI come from the germline V gene. The CDR3 runs 13 residues. DNA for the CDR3: TGTGCCAGCAGTGCGGGGGAGGAAGAAAAACTGTTTTTT. Residues: CASSAGEEEKLFF.

The rearrangement links TRBV19 to TRBJ2-5; weak D call: TRBD2 (5 bases). This CDR3 has 13 amino acids. Germline values: CDR1 LNHDA, CDR2 SQIVND (reference sequence). V was cut by 3 bases and J by 2 bases, with 7 bases left in between. In nucleotides, the CDR3 is TGTGCCAGTAGTATTTCGGGACAAGAGACCCAGTACTTC. Its protein is CASSISGQETQYF.

The chain employs TRBV5-1 and TRBJ1-1; D is perhaps TRBD1 (6 bases). V lost 4 bases and J 4 bases, leaving 17 bases between the germline ends. The CDR3 sequence is 15 residues long. Germline loops: CDR1 SGHRS, CDR2 YFSETQ. In DNA, the CDR3 is TGCGCCAGCAGCCCCATGGGAACAGGGCTCACTGAAGCTTTCTTT. As protein: CASSPMGTGLTEAFF.

The chain joins TRBV6-5 to TRBJ2-7; D unclear. V lost 5 bases, J lost 3 bases, and 11 bases lay in between. This CDR3 comprises 13 residues. CDR1 is MNHEY and CDR2 is SVGAGI in the germline V gene. The CDR3 DNA is TGTGCCAGCAGTGAAGGCAGATACTACGAGCAGTACTTC. Protein sequence: CASSEGRYYEQYF.